This TCR beta chain was sequenced for a study of T cell changes during pregnancy in multiple sclerosis. V lost 7 bases and J lost 2; bases outside the gene matches: 6. In germline, CDR1 is SGHTA, CDR2 FQGTGA. This CDR3 is built from 15 residues. TCRdb keeps only in-frame clones here, not all; method: immunoSEQ multiplex PCR. The table includes around 75,000 clones, roughly 90% detected once. The rearrangement links TRBV7-3 to TRBJ2-3; 10 bases map to TRBD2. Sequencing used CD4+ T cells from peripheral blood mononuclear cells, obtained in the third trimester of pregnancy. The sequence was collected from a female donor in good health, enrolled as a control in a pregnancy study. This CDR3 reads CASTPSGGYTDTQYF. In DNA form, the CDR3 reads TGTGCCAGCACCCCTAGCGGGGGATACACAGATACGCAGTATTTT.